This TCR beta chain was profiled in a study of blood T cell repertoires in COVID-19. Study summary: Acute-phase and convalescent COVID-19 samples originated in the United States, Italy and Spain. Sources were T cells, B-cell-depleted T cells, or PBMCs; the material itself was cDNA or gDNA.

A few counts support this clone. TCRdb's copy holds only in-frame clones and misses some; the assay was immunoSEQ multiplex PCR. Of tens of thousands of clones listed, 85% to 95% are singletons. Germline values: CDR1 LNHNV, CDR2 YYDKDF (reference sequence). This CDR3 spans 16 amino acids. V shed 0 bases and J 6 bases; nucleotides not matched to a gene: 7. The chain couples TRBV15 to TRBJ2-3; 9 positions match TRBD2. The source of this sequence is a human donor in a cohort sampled during active COVID-19. The sequenced sample consisted of peripheral blood. CDR3 DNA sequence: TGTGCCACCAGCAGAGATGCGGGAGGGCCAGGGGATACGCAGTATTTT. Translation: CATSRDAGGPGDTQYF.